Each of the 26 T cell receptor beta chains below was sequenced from the same sample in a study of blood T cells in healthy people across ages. For the second PCR, which ran for about 7 to 12 cycles, a sample-barcoded 5' primer and a J-beta primer mix were used. MiXCR was run by TCRdb on the 5' RACE reads, yielding one entry per CDR3 protein. This sample yields roughly 1,100,000 distinct CDR3 sequences, of which 20% to 25% are seen a single time; around 0.75% belongs to the top ten. This sample was shared with a second study, whose subject was T cells of mothers and their children.

Sample: blood. These receptor sequences come from a girl aged 2 to 9 in good health.

This clonotype was detected only a few times. The V gene is TRBV3-1, the J gene TRBJ2-5, with TRBD1 matching over 7 bases. Germline loops: CDR1 LGHDT, CDR2 YNNKEL (reference sequence). The CDR3 has 14 amino acids. The ends lost 4 bases at V and 3 bases at J; junction bases unmatched: 5. The CDR3 region is CASSLRGTEETQYF. The CDR3 bases are TGTGCCAGCAGCCTTCGAGGGACAGAAGAGACCCAGTACTTC.

V gene TRBV18 combines with J gene TRBJ2-1; D unclear. Germline values: CDR1 KGHSH, CDR2 LQKENI. V was trimmed by 5 bases and J by 0 bases, leaving 14 bases between them. The CDR3 consists of 16 residues. This chain's CDR3 is CASSILGLSSYNEQFF. Here the CDR3 DNA reads TGTGCCAGCTCAATATTGGGCCTGAGCTCCTACAATGAGCAGTTCTTC.

The chain carries TRBV28 and TRBJ2-3; 9 bases map to TRBD2. Looked up from germline, CDR1 is MDHEN and CDR2 is SYDVKM. This CDR3 is built from 16 residues. J was trimmed by 2 bases and V by 6 bases; bases with no gene match: 9. The DNA for the CDR3 is TGTGCCAGCAGCTCCCTTAGCGGGAGCGTCACAGATACGCAGTATTTT. Protein product: CASSSLSGSVTDTQYF.

The V call is TRBV12-3 or TRBV12-4, the J call TRBJ2-2, with D maybe TRBD2 (5 bases). This CDR3 is built from 18 residues. V gave up 5 bases and J gave up 1 base, with 20 bases separating them. In DNA, the CDR3 is TGTGCCAGCAGTCCCCATCGGTGGGAGCGCCAGAACACCGGGGAGCTGTTTTTT. It encodes CASSPHRWERQNTGELFF.

This clonotype came up a few times. The genes are TRBV6-2 or TRBV6-3 and TRBJ1-1, with D unclear. In germline, CDR1 is MNHEY, CDR2 SVGEGT. V gave up 2 bases and J gave up 5 bases, with 15 bases separating them. The CDR3 extends over 15 amino acids. The DNA for the CDR3 is TGTGCCAGCAGTTACGGGGAGACCGCGGGAACTGAAGCTTTCTTT. Its translation: CASSYGETAGTEAFF.

In its sample, this clonotype was seen a few times. The genes are TRBV27 and TRBJ2-1, with D unresolved. Trimming removed 0 bases at V and 1 base at J, with 16 bases between. Per germline, CDR1 MNHEY and CDR2 SMNVEV (reference sequence). CDR3 length: 18 amino acids. CDR3 loop: CASSLSFITGLSYNEQFF. The DNA for the CDR3 is TGTGCCAGCAGTTTATCGTTCATCACTGGTCTGTCCTACAATGAGCAGTTCTTC.

The rearrangement links TRBV5-5 to TRBJ2-3; TRBD2 is a possible D gene (5 bases). Between the trimmed V and J ends, which lost 3 bases and 4 bases, there was a span of 18 bases. The CDR3 consists of 16 residues. In germline, CDR1 is SGHKS, CDR2 YYEKEE (reference sequence). CDR3 in DNA: TGTGCCAGCAGCTCAGTCCCGTCGGACTGGGCAGATACGCAGTATTTT. Translation gives CASSSVPSDWADTQYF.

This clonotype was seen a few times. One junction end does not reproduce the germline sequence, and a read error may be involved. CDR3 DNA: TGTGCCAGCAGTTTAGGCGGGACAGAAAAAGACGTCCTGACCTTC. Residues: CASSLGGTEKDVLTF. The chain recombines TRBV12-3 or TRBV12-4 with TRBJ2-6, with a possible D match to TRBD1 (7 bases). There are 15 residues in the CDR3.

V gene TRBV4-2 combines with J gene TRBJ2-5, with 8 bases lining up with TRBD2. The CDR3 length is 14 residues. V was pared by 4 bases and J by 4 bases, with 5 bases of the junction left unmatched. Germline V gene data show CDR1 as LGHNA and CDR2 as YNFKEQ. This chain's CDR3 is CASSLGGASETQYF. Written as DNA, the CDR3 is TGTGCCAGCAGCCTCGGGGGGGCATCAGAGACCCAGTACTTC.

The chain joins TRBV5-1 to TRBJ2-5; a weak D match, TRBD1 (8 bases). Germline assignment: CDR1 SGHRS and CDR2 YFSETQ. Trimming removed 0 bases at V and 3 bases at J, with 12 bases between. The CDR3 is 15 residues long. The CDR3 loop reads CASSLDTGGEETQYF. As DNA, the CDR3 is TGCGCCAGCAGCTTGGACACAGGGGGGGAAGAGACCCAGTACTTC.

This clonotype was observed once. In DNA form, the CDR3 reads TGTGCCAGCAGAGGGAGGGCTAGCGGGGGCAACCAAGAGACCCAGTACTTC. It specifies CASRGRASGGNQETQYF. This sequence joins TRBV12-3 or TRBV12-4 and TRBJ2-5; TRBD2 agrees at 10 bases. Trimming took 6 bases from V and 0 from J; bases not matched to a gene: 10. This CDR3 is 17 amino acids long.

The rearrangement joins TRBV20-1 to TRBJ2-7; TRBD2 aligns across 14 bases. The CDR3 totals 17 residues. CDR1 is DFQATT, CDR2 SNEGSKA, per germline (reference sequence). With 6 bases clipped from V and 1 base from J, the junction kept 11 bases outside the gene matches. As DNA, the CDR3 is TGCAGTGCAAGCACCGGGACTAGCGGGGGATCTTCCTACGAGCAGTACTTC. This encodes CSASTGTSGGSSYEQYF.

The sample holds a few counts of this clonotype. The rearrangement uses TRBV5-1 and TRBJ2-1; TRBD2 aligns across 12 bases. This CDR3 is built from 16 residues. The J segment lost 8 bases and the V segment lost 0 bases, leaving 6 bases of the junction unmatched. CDR1 is SGHRS and CDR2 is YFSETQ in the germline V gene. The CDR3 is CASSLGTSGVPDEQFF. CDR3 coding DNA: TGCGCCAGCAGCTTGGGGACTAGCGGGGTGCCGGATGAGCAGTTCTTC.

With regard to this clonotype: Germline is not matched at one junction end, which may reflect a read error. The chain links TRBV11-2 to TRBJ2-5; 9 bases map to TRBD2. This CDR3 contains 15 residues. Germline V CDR1 and CDR2: SGHAT, FQNNGV. CDR3 residues: CVSSLGLAGIETQYF. In DNA form, the CDR3 reads TGTGTCAGCAGCTTAGGTCTAGCGGGAATTGAGACCCAGTACTTC.

This clonotype showed up just a few times. The V gene is TRBV10-3, the J gene TRBJ2-7; 8 bases map to TRBD1. The CDR3 totals 13 residues. Germline CDR1 is ENHRY and CDR2 is SYGVKD. V lost 10 bases and J lost 3; bases outside the gene matches: 8. CDR3: CATISGQDYEQYF. The CDR3 nucleotides are TGTGCCACCATTTCGGGACAGGACTACGAGCAGTACTTC.

This clonotype was recorded a few times. The rearrangement links TRBV7-6 to TRBJ2-2; 9 bases line up with TRBD2. This CDR3 has 16 amino acids. Germline lookup yields CDR1 SGHVS and CDR2 FNYEAQ. V shed 0 bases and J 3 bases; nucleotides not matched to a gene: 2. The CDR3 coding sequence is TGTGCCAGCAGCTTAGCTAGCGGGAGATACACCGGGGAGCTGTTTTTT. Encoded protein: CASSLASGRYTGELFF.

In DNA form, the CDR3 reads TGTGCCAGCGAGGAGGCTGGGGCCGAGCAGTACTTC. It yields the protein CASEEAGAEQYF. The J gene is TRBJ2-7, the V gene TRBV3-1; D could derive from TRBD1 or TRBD2 (5 bases each). The CDR3 loop spans 12 amino acids. V was clipped by 8 bases and J by 6 bases, with 14 bases between them. In germline, CDR1 is LGHDT, CDR2 YNNKEL (reference sequence).

Regarding this clonotype: A junction boundary mismatches the germline segment, possibly from a read error. This chain joins TRBV7-2 and TRBJ2-1; no clear D. This CDR3 has 12 residues. CDR1 SGHTA and CDR2 FQGNSA come from the germline V gene. The CDR3 DNA reads TGTGCCGGCAGCCGTACTTTGAGGGAGCAGTTCTTC. Translated, it gives CAGSRTLREQFF. The full variable domain, rest sourced from reference TRBV7-2 and TRBJ2-1, is GAGVSQSPSNKVTEKGKDVELRCDPISGHTALYWYRQSLGQGLEFLIYFQGNSAPDKSGLPSDRFSAERTGGSVSTLTIQRTQQEDSAVYLCAGSRTLREQFFGPGTRLTVL.

This chain connects TRBV10-3 to TRBJ1-2, with a weak D call TRBD1 (6 bases). Between the trimmed V and J ends, which lost 7 bases and 6 bases, there was a span of 15 bases. CDR3 size: 13 residues. The germline CDR1 and CDR2 sequences are ENHRY and SYGVKD. DNA of the CDR3: TGTGCCATCATGGGTCCGGGGGCAGATGGCTACACCTTC. Residues: CAIMGPGADGYTF.

This chain joins TRBV5-1 and TRBJ1-6; TRBD1 matches at 9 bases. This CDR3 has 16 residues. Germline V gives CDR1 SGHRS, CDR2 YFSETQ. V lost 1 base to trimming and J lost 6 bases; unmatched junction nucleotides: 5. CDR3 coding DNA: TGCGCCAGCAGCTTGTGGGGGACAGGGACTAATTCACCCCTCCACTTT. Translation: CASSLWGTGTNSPLHF.

The chain employs TRBV7-9 and TRBJ2-5; D remains ambiguous. The CDR3 spans 14 residues. CDR1 SEHNR and CDR2 FQNEAQ come from the germline V gene (reference sequence). V lost 2 bases and J lost 5, with 12 bases in between. CDR3 region: CASSLNDMGETQYF. Written as DNA, the CDR3 is TGTGCCAGCAGCTTAAATGACATGGGGGAGACCCAGTACTTC. The full variable domain, rest sourced from reference TRBV7-9 and TRBJ2-5, is DTGVSQNPRHKITKRGQNVTFRCDPISEHNRLYWYRQTLGQGPEFLTYFQNEAQLEKSRLLSDRFSAERPKGSFSTLEIQRTEQGDSAMYLCASSLNDMGETQYFGPGTRLLVL.

This clonotype was detected a few times. The V call is TRBV5-1, the J call TRBJ2-6; maybe TRBD2 (5 bases). This CDR3 spans 15 amino acids. Trimming cost V 9 bases and J 0 bases, with 13 bases left between them. Germline-derived CDR1 and CDR2 are SGHRS and YFSETQ. CDR3 DNA sequence: TGCGCCACCGGCGAGGGAAACTCTGGGGCCAACGTCCTGACTTTC. Encoded protein: CATGEGNSGANVLTF.

In DNA form, the CDR3 reads TGTGCCAGCAGTGAATTAAAGGGCAATGAGCAGTTCTTC. This sequence encodes CASSELKGNEQFF. The V call is TRBV25-1, the J call TRBJ2-1; unclear D gene. Germline CDR1 MGHDK, CDR2 SYGVNS. The CDR3 length is 13 residues. Trimming took off 1 base at V and 6 bases at J, with 7 bases between the two ends.

This clonotype was seen ten or more times. The gene calls are TRBV12-3 or TRBV12-4 and TRBJ1-1; D gene ambiguous. CDR3 length: 15 residues. V was cut by 2 bases and J by 4 bases, with 14 bases left in between. CDR3 sequence reads: CASSLSRGKGTEAFF. CDR3 DNA sequence: TGTGCCAGCAGTTTATCTCGGGGAAAGGGCACTGAAGCTTTCTTT.

The chain recombines TRBV5-1 with TRBJ1-1; 12 nucleotides match TRBD1. The CDR3 is 18 residues long. Germline values: CDR1 SGHRS, CDR2 YFSETQ. Losses at the gene ends were 7 bases for V and 3 bases for J; bases not matched to a gene: 16. The CDR3 bases are TGCGCCAGCCTACCGGGACAGGGGGCGCTTGAGCTGGACACTGAAGCTTTCTTT. This gives the protein CASLPGQGALELDTEAFF.

The chain recombines TRBV5-6 with TRBJ2-3, with 8 bases lining up with TRBD2. V lost 4 bases, J lost 1 base, and 5 bases stayed unmatched. Germline V gives CDR1 SGHDT, CDR2 YYEEEE. The CDR3 runs to 15 residues. In nucleotides, the CDR3 is TGTGCCAGCAGCCCGGCGGGGGGAGGCACAGATACGCAGTATTTT. It yields the protein CASSPAGGGTDTQYF. The variable domain in full, with the rest retrieved from reference TRBV5-6 and TRBJ2-3, is DAGVTQSPTHLIKTRGQQVTLRCSPKSGHDTVSWYQQALGQGPQFIFQYYEEEERQRGNFPDRFSGHQFPNYSSELNVNALLLGDSALYLCASSPAGGGTDTQYFGPGTRLTVL.